This T cell receptor beta chain was identified during a study of cytomegalovirus exposure and HLA in healthy donors. Study-wide context: The early release's HLA-typed donors yielded 80 million to 95 million unique TCRs.

The PCR made use of 60 Vbeta and 13 Jbeta primers. The data were produced by immunoSEQ multiplex PCR, yet TCRdb's version contains in-frame clones alone and is incomplete. Of 150,000 to 200,000 clones listed, about 80% are singletons. Overall study findings and caveats: The authors excluded some V segments, including TRBV6-2 and TRBV6-3, as indistinguishable.

About this clone: Antigen specificity is unknown.

In germline, CDR1 is MGHRA, CDR2 YSYEKL. CDR3 length: 16 amino acids. V lost 2 bases and J lost 0; bases outside the gene matches: 2. The receptor was derived from a man between 40 and 49 years old in good health and CMV-seronegative. J is TRBJ2-3 and V is TRBV4-1; 10 bases align to TRBD2. The sequenced sample consisted of PBMCs. The DNA for the CDR3 is TGCGCCAGCAGCCAAAGACTAGCGGGTAGCACAGATACGCAGTATTTT. This translates into CASSQRLAGSTDTQYF.